This T cell receptor (beta chain) derives from a study of blood T cells in healthy people across ages. Primed by a sample-barcoded 5' primer and a J-beta primer mix, a second PCR proceeded for about 6 to 12 cycles. Researchers report that each sample yielded at least 2.5 million CDR3-containing paired-end reads. TCRdb re-called the 5' RACE reads with MiXCR, one entry per CDR3 protein. The data hold around 1,500,000 distinct CDR3 sequences, with 42% observed a single time. There were healthy Caucasian individuals from Russia, aged 6 to 90, serving as donors. Whole-study results and caveats: Unsorted PBMCs prevented conclusive naive versus antigen-experienced comparison. A strong correlation was found between TCR beta diversity and the percentage of naive T cells.

This clonotype was observed a few times. Antigen specificity is unknown. The CDR3 consists of 16 residues. The V gene's germline CDR1 is MNHEY and CDR2 SVGAGI. Trimming removed 5 bases from V and 2 bases from J; junction bases left unmatched: 6. V usage is TRBV6-5 and J usage is TRBJ2-3, with 11 bases that match TRBD2. The TCR comes from a woman between 18 and 30 years old in good health. The sample comprised blood. The CDR3 coding sequence is TGTGCCAGCAGTCGGTTACTAGCGGGAGACACAGATACGCAGTATTTT. It translates to CASSRLLAGDTDTQYF.